Below are 29 T cell receptor beta chains sequenced from a single sample in a study of spatial heterogeneity in lung cancer. Findings of the study overall: Tumor mutation counts were tracked by expanded intratumoral alpha and beta TCR counts.

Regarding time point: sample taken at primary tumor resection. No cognate antigen is known for these TCRs. TCRdb fed the 5' RACE reads into MiXCR, producing one record per CDR3 protein. The sample holds about 100,000 distinct CDR3 sequences, nearly 4.5% seen once. The sample consisted of lung tumor tissue, taken at surgery. These receptors were obtained from a male donor with early-stage non-small cell lung cancer.

This clonotype was counted at least ten times. The V call is TRBV6-1, the J call TRBJ2-3, with unresolved D. The CDR3 loop spans 14 amino acids. Germline V CDR1 and CDR2: MNHNS, SASEGT. V gave up 2 bases and J gave up 1 base, with 7 bases separating them. The CDR3, as DNA: TGTGCCAGCAGTGAATACGCCCGCACAGATACGCAGTATTTT. It specifies CASSEYARTDTQYF.

In this sample, this clonotype turned up many times. DNA of the CDR3: TGTGCCTGGAGTGTTGAGCCGTGGGGGGACAATGAGCAGTTCTTC. Its protein product is CAWSVEPWGDNEQFF. This sequence joins TRBV30 and TRBJ2-1; TRBD2 is a possible D gene (6 bases). Germline V lookup: CDR1 GTSNPN, CDR2 SVGIG (reference sequence). This CDR3 is 15 amino acids long. The V and J ends lost 0 bases and 5 bases respectively, with 14 bases between them. The whole variable domain, remainder taken from reference TRBV30 and TRBJ2-1, is SQTIHQWPATLVQPVGSPLSLECTVEGTSNPNLYWYRQAAGRGLQLLFYSVGIGQISSEVPQNLSASRPQDRQFILSSKKLLLSDSGFYLCAWSVEPWGDNEQFFGPGTRLTVL.

This clonotype was seen ten or more times. The chain joins TRBV7-9 to TRBJ2-1; 7 bases are shared with TRBD2. J gave up 7 bases and V 3 bases, and 6 bases lay outside the gene matches. Looked up from germline, CDR1 is SEHNR and CDR2 is FQNEAQ (reference sequence). CDR3 length equals 14 residues. CDR3 nucleotides: TGTGCCAGCAGCTTGGCGGGAGTGTTAAATGAGCAGTTCTTC. Residues: CASSLAGVLNEQFF.

This clonotype was seen repeatedly, ten times or more. The chain joins TRBV6-5 to TRBJ2-3; D possibly matches TRBD1 or TRBD2 (6 bases each). From germline, CDR1 is MNHEY and CDR2 SVGAGI. V dropped 2 bases and J dropped 6 bases, with 12 bases sitting between them. The CDR3 loop spans 14 amino acids. CDR3 in amino acids: CASSYGGRSDTQYF. The CDR3 DNA follows: TGTGCCAGCAGTTACGGGGGGCGCTCCGATACGCAGTATTTT.

The CDR3 sequence: CASSDLERTYNSPLHF. CDR3 bases: TGTGCCAGCAGTGACTTGGAAAGGACCTATAATTCACCCCTCCACTTT. The chain carries TRBV6-5 and TRBJ1-6; the D is unclear. The ends were cut back, 5 bases at V and 2 bases at J, with 13 bases in the middle. Germline values: CDR1 MNHEY, CDR2 SVGAGI. This CDR3 has 16 residues.

DNA of the CDR3: TGCGCCAGCAGCCAACACCCCGGAGGTTGGGATGTGAACACTGAAGCTTTCTTT. It specifies CASSQHPGGWDVNTEAFF. The chain carries TRBV4-1 and TRBJ1-1; no clear D gene. Germline lookup yields CDR1 MGHRA and CDR2 YSYEKL. Trimming removed 2 bases from V and 0 bases from J, with 19 bases in between. CDR3 size: 18 residues.

This clonotype came up many times. The rearrangement links TRBV11-2 to TRBJ2-7; D may be TRBD2 (5 bases). CDR1 is SGHAT and CDR2 is FQNNGV in the germline V gene. The CDR3 has 14 residues. Trimming pared 5 bases from V and 4 bases from J, leaving 15 bases between. CDR3 sequence reads: CASSVTPAEYEQYF. The CDR3 coding sequence is TGTGCCAGCAGCGTAACCCCAGCGGAGTACGAGCAGTACTTC. The full variable domain, rest sourced from reference TRBV11-2 and TRBJ2-7, is EAGVAQSPRYKIIEKRQSVAFWCNPISGHATLYWYQQILGQGPKLLIQFQNNGVVDDSQLPKDRFSAERLKGVDSTLKIQPAKLEDSAVYLCASSVTPAEYEQYFGPGTRLTVT.

The table lists this clonotype with many counts. The gene calls are TRBV9 and TRBJ2-1; D call uncertain. The ends were cut back, 4 bases at V and 5 bases at J, with 10 bases in the middle. The CDR3 runs 13 residues. Germline CDR1 reads SGDLS; CDR2 reads YYNGEE. The CDR3 nucleotides read TGTGCCAGCAGCTCCACAAATGACAATGAGCAGTTCTTC. Translation: CASSSTNDNEQFF. Looking up the rest from reference TRBV9 and TRBJ2-1 gives the full variable domain: DSGVTQTPKHLITATGQRVTLRCSPRSGDLSVYWYQQSLDQGLQFLIQYYNGEERAKGNILERFSAQQFPDLHSELNLSSLELGDSALYFCASSSTNDNEQFFGPGTRLTVL.

Details on this clonotype: Since a much larger clone is just one base distant, this may be a read error. The chain has TRBV6-5 and TRBJ2-7, with a possible D match to TRBD2 (6 bases). CDR3 length: 12 amino acids. Per germline, CDR1 MNHEY and CDR2 SVGAGI. The CDR3 nucleotides are TGTGCCAACAGTTACGGGAGAGGCGAGCAGTACTTC. It codes for CANSYGRGEQYF.

This clonotype was counted ten times or more. The chain couples TRBV10-3 to TRBJ1-3; TRBD1 agrees at 9 bases. The CDR3 loop spans 19 amino acids. V gave up 2 bases and J gave up 0 bases; unmatched junction bases: 11. Germline-derived CDR1 and CDR2 are ENHRY and SYGVKD. CDR3 sequence (DNA): TGTGCCATCAGTGAGAACAGGGGGCGTCTCGCCAGCTCTGGAAACACCATATATTTT. It codes for CAISENRGRLASSGNTIYF.

Details on this clonotype: A single base separates this from a much larger clone, so it may be a read error. This sequence joins TRBV21-1 and TRBJ2-5. TRBV21-1 is labeled a pseudogene. The length of the CDR3 is 13 residues. The CDR3 spells CTSSKDPRETQYF. DNA for the CDR3: TGTACCAGCAGCAAAGATCCTCGTGAGACCCAGTACTTC.

This clonotype has just a few counts. The rearrangement links TRBV11-1 to TRBJ2-5; no definite D call. The V gene lost 3 bases and the J gene lost 1 base, with 9 bases spanning the gap. There are 14 residues in the CDR3. Germline V lookup: CDR1 SGHAT, CDR2 FQDESV (reference sequence). This CDR3 is CASSFPGTQETQYF. In DNA, the CDR3 is TGTGCCAGCAGCTTTCCGGGTACCCAAGAGACCCAGTACTTC.

V gene TRBV4-1 combines with J gene TRBJ2-2; the match to TRBD2 covers 7 bases. The CDR3 sequence is 19 residues long. Germline lookup yields CDR1 MGHRA and CDR2 YSYEKL. Trimming at V came to 3 bases and at J to 0 bases, leaving 13 bases not matched to a gene. For the CDR3, the DNA is TGCGCCAGCAGCCACGATCTCCCAACAGCGGGGTCGAACACCGGGGAGCTGTTTTTT. Translating it yields CASSHDLPTAGSNTGELFF.

This clonotype occurred many times. V gene TRBV5-1 combines with J gene TRBJ2-7, with 7 bases that match TRBD2. CDR3 length: 14 residues. The ends lost 3 bases at V and 5 bases at J; junction bases unmatched: 8. Looked up from germline, CDR1 is SGHRS and CDR2 is YFSETQ. The CDR3 bases are TGCGCCAGCAGCTACACGACTAGCTGGGACGAGCAGTACTTC. Protein product: CASSYTTSWDEQYF.

This clonotype has a count of ten or more. The J gene is TRBJ2-5, the V gene TRBV14; D call uncertain. Germline V gene data show CDR1 as SGHDN and CDR2 as FVKESK. Trimming cost V 5 bases and J 0 bases, with 16 bases left between them. The CDR3 totals 16 residues. The CDR3: CASSYVIGNYQETQYF. The CDR3 coding sequence is TGTGCCAGCAGCTACGTAATCGGCAACTACCAAGAGACCCAGTACTTC.

This clonotype was detected ten times or more. The chain links TRBV12-3 or TRBV12-4 to TRBJ2-3; a weak D match, TRBD2 (5 bases). The CDR3 is made up of 13 amino acids. Trimming removed 7 bases from V and 4 bases from J, with 12 bases in between. This CDR3 reads CASTLTGSDTQYF. The CDR3 DNA reads TGTGCCAGCACCTTAACGGGGTCAGATACGCAGTATTTT.

This clonotype was observed many times. The V and J genes are TRBV28 and TRBJ2-3; 7 nucleotides line up with TRBD2. The CDR3 is 14 amino acids. With 2 bases clipped from V and 3 bases from J, the junction kept 2 bases outside the gene matches. Germline values: CDR1 MDHEN, CDR2 SYDVKM. CDR3 nucleotide sequence: TGTGCCAGCAGTTTACCCGGGGGGACAGATACGCAGTATTTT. Translated, it gives CASSLPGGTDTQYF.

This clonotype was seen ten or more times. This sequence joins TRBV6-2 or TRBV6-3 and TRBJ2-2, with 11 bases aligning to TRBD2. Germline trimming cut 6 bases from V and 1 base from J; bases unmatched to any gene: 4. Germline assignment: CDR1 MNHEY and CDR2 SVGEGT. The CDR3 runs to 16 residues. CDR3 loop: CASSTGTSGNTGELFF. CDR3 DNA sequence: TGTGCCAGCAGCACAGGGACTAGCGGGAACACCGGGGAGCTGTTTTTT.

This clonotype was detected many times. The chain carries TRBV3-1 and TRBJ1-2, with D possibly matching TRBD1 (5 bases). CDR1 is LGHDT, CDR2 YNNKEL, per germline (reference sequence). The CDR3 contains 16 residues. The V end lost 1 base, the J end lost 2 bases, and 14 bases lay between the germline ends. CDR3 protein: CASSQGVGDGNYGYTF. The CDR3 bases are TGTGCCAGCAGCCAAGGAGTGGGGGACGGAAACTATGGCTACACCTTC. The full variable domain, rest sourced from reference TRBV3-1 and TRBJ1-2, is DTAVSQTPKYLVTQMGNDKSIKCEQNLGHDTMYWYKQDSKKFLKIMFSYNNKELIINETVPNRFSPKSPDKAHLNLHINSLELGDSAVYFCASSQGVGDGNYGYTFGSGTRLTVV.

In this sample, this clonotype turned up many times. V and J are TRBV3-1 and TRBJ2-2, with a tentative D call TRBD1 (5 bases). This CDR3 region has 14 residues. The ends were cut back, 4 bases at V and 6 bases at J, with 12 bases in the middle. Looked up from germline, CDR1 is LGHDT and CDR2 is YNNKEL (reference sequence). CDR3 residues: CASSPHPQAGELFF. CDR3 nucleotides: TGTGCCAGCAGCCCCCACCCACAGGCCGGGGAGCTGTTTTTT.

This clonotype was counted ten times or more. This chain joins TRBV6-1 and TRBJ2-2, with 8 positions matching TRBD1. Per germline, CDR1 MNHNS and CDR2 SASEGT. The CDR3 has 14 residues. The V segment lost 5 bases and the J segment 6 bases; nucleotides outside the gene matches: 5. As DNA, the CDR3 is TGTGCCAGCAGTACAAAGACAGGGGCCGGGGAGCTGTTTTTT. Translation: CASSTKTGAGELFF.

This clonotype has ten or more counts. This rearrangement joins TRBV6-6 to TRBJ1-6; the D is unclear. Between the trimmed V and J ends, which lost 0 bases and 10 bases, there was a span of 10 bases. Looked up from germline, CDR1 is MNHNY and CDR2 is SVGAGI (reference sequence). This CDR3 is built from 14 residues. The CDR3 DNA sequence: TGTGCCAGCAGTTACTCCGGGATTCAGTCACCCCTCCACTTT. It specifies CASSYSGIQSPLHF.

This clonotype appeared many times. The chain uses TRBV11-2 and TRBJ1-2; possible D gene TRBD1, 5 bases. The germline gives CDR1 SGHAT, CDR2 FQNNGV. The CDR3 is 15 amino acids. V was shortened by 5 bases and J by 6 bases, with 19 bases between the two germline ends. The CDR3 protein is CASSLSWGSVDGYTF. Written as DNA, the CDR3 is TGTGCCAGCAGCCTTAGTTGGGGGTCAGTGGATGGCTACACCTTC.

This clonotype has at least ten counts. The chain links TRBV2 to TRBJ2-7, with 7 bases that match TRBD2. Germline V gene data show CDR1 as SNHLY and CDR2 as FYNNEI. The CDR3 is made up of 13 amino acids. V was pared by 8 bases and J by 2 bases, with 6 bases of the junction left unmatched. In nucleotides, the CDR3 is TGTGCCAGCTGCACTAGCGACACCTACGAGCAGTACTTC. Its translation: CASCTSDTYEQYF.

This clonotype has only a few counts. The rearrangement links TRBV11-2 to TRBJ2-7, with 7 bases fitting TRBD2. CDR1 and CDR2 from the germline V gene are SGHAT and FQNNGV. CDR3 length: 16 amino acids. V lost 1 base, J lost 2 bases, and 8 bases stayed unmatched. This chain's CDR3 is CASSLGSAGITYEQYF. Written as DNA, the CDR3 is TGTGCCAGCAGCTTAGGTTCAGCGGGAATTACCTACGAGCAGTACTTC.

At least ten counts were recorded for this clonotype. The chain has TRBV7-9 and TRBJ2-7, with 9 bases aligning to TRBD1. Trimming at V came to 7 bases and at J to 4 bases, leaving 8 bases not matched to a gene. Per germline, CDR1 SEHNR and CDR2 FQNEAQ (reference sequence). CDR3 length: 14 amino acids. This CDR3 is CASTEDRGAYEQYF. In DNA form, the CDR3 reads TGTGCCAGCACCGAGGACAGGGGTGCGTACGAGCAGTACTTC.

The sample holds many counts of this clonotype. The chain uses TRBV7-8 and TRBJ2-1; TRBD2 agrees at 10 bases. V lost 8 bases to trimming and J lost 5 bases; unmatched junction nucleotides: 9. The CDR3 runs 15 residues. CDR1 is SGHVS and CDR2 is FQNEAQ in the germline V gene. The CDR3: CASRKRLAGDNEQFF. The CDR3 DNA follows: TGTGCCAGCCGAAAGCGGCTAGCGGGAGACAATGAGCAGTTCTTC.

This clonotype was recorded at least ten times. The genes are TRBV5-1 and TRBJ2-1, with 10 positions matching TRBD2. Germline assignment: CDR1 SGHRS and CDR2 YFSETQ. After removal of 2 bases from V and 1 base from J, the junction contained 9 bases not matched to a gene. The CDR3 consists of 18 residues. The CDR3 region is CASSFLWTSGDSYNEQFF. CDR3 in DNA: TGCGCCAGCAGCTTTTTGTGGACTAGCGGTGATTCCTACAATGAGCAGTTCTTC.

This clonotype came up many times. The J gene is TRBJ2-7, the V gene TRBV3-1; D remains unclear. CDR3 length: 17 amino acids. Germline values: CDR1 LGHDT, CDR2 YNNKEL (reference sequence). Deletions cut 0 bases from V and 2 bases from J, with 17 bases between. The CDR3 nucleotides read TGTGCCAGCAGCCAAGATCACTTTCAGGAGTCTACCTACGAGCAGTACTTC. Translated: CASSQDHFQESTYEQYF.